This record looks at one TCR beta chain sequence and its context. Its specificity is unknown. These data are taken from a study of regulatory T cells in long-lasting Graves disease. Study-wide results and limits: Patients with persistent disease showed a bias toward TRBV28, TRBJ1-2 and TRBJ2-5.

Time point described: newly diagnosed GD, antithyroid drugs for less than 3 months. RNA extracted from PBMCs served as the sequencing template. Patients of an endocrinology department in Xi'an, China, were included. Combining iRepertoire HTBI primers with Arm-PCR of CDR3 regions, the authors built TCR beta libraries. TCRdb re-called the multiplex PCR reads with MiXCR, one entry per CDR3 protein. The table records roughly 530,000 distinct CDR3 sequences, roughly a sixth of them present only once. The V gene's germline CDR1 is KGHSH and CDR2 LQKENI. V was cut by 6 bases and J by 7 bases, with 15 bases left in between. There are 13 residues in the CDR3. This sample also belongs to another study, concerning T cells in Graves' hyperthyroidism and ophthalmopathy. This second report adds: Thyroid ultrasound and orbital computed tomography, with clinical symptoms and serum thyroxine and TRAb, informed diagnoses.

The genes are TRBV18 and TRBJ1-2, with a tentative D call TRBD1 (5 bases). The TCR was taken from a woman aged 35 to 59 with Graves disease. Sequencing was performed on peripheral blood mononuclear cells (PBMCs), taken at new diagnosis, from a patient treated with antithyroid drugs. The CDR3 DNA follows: TGTGCCAGCTCCCGGGACGATGGTGGTGGCTACACCTTC. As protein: CASSRDDGGGYTF.